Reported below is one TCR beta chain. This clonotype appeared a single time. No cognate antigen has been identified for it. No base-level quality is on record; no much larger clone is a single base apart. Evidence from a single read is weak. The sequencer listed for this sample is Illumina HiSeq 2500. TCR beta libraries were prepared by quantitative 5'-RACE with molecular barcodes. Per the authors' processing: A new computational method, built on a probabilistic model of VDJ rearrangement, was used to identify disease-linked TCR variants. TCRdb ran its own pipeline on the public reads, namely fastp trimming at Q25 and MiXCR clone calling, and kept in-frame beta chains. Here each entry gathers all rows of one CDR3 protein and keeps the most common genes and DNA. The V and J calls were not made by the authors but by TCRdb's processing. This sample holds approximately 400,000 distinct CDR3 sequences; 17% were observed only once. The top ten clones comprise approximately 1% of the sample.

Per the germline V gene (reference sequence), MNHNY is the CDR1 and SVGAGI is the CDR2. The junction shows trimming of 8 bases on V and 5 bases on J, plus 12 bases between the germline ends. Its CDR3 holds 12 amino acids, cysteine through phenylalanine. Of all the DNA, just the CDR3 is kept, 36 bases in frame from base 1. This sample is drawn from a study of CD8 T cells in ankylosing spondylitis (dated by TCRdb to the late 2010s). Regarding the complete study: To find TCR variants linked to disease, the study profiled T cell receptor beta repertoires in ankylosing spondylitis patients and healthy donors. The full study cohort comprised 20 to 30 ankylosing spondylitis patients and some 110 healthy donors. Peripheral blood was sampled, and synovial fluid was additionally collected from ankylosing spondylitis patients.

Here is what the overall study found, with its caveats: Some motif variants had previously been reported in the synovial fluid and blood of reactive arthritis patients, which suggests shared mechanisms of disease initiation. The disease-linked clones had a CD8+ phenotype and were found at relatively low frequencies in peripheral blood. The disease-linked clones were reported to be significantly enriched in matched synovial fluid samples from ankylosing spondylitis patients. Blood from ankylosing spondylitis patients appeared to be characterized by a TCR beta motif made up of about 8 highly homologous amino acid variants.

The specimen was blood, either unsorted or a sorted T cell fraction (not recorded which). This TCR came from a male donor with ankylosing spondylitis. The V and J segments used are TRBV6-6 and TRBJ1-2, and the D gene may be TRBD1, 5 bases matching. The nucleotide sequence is TGTGCCAGCCTGGGGGGAGCTTATGGCTACACCTTC. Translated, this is CASLGGAYGYTF.